A selection of T cell receptor beta chains follows, all from one sample in a study of cytomegalovirus exposure and HLA in healthy donors. Data came from immunoSEQ multiplex PCR; TCRdb stores just in-frame clones and leaves some out. Here the sample spans under 200,000 clones, around 68% being singletons. The source material was PBMCs. All receptors derive from a man aged 50-60 years in good health and CMV-seronegative. Each CDR3 is given with its conserved first and last residue. D genes are given only for firm matches. For some rows the clone size is stated as once, few or many, or as a class when expanded; others skip it.

-,TRBV19,-,TRBJ1-1,CASSIEARLNTEAFF,TGTGCCAGTAGTATAGAGGCTCGATTGAACACTGAAGCTTTCTTT
TRBD2,TRBV18,-,TRBJ2-2,CASSPGLAGTGELFF,TGTGCCAGCTCACCTGGACTAGCGGGCACCGGGGAGCTGTTTTTT
-,TRBV15,-,TRBJ2-4,CATSRARQVSENIQYF,TGTGCCACCAGCAGAGCCCGACAGGTCTCAGAAAACATTCAGTACTTC
-,TRBV25-1,-,TRBJ1-2,CASSDLPNNYGYTF,TGTGCCAGCAGTGACCTCCCTAATAACTATGGCTACACCTTC
-,TRBV5-4,-,TRBJ1-1,CASSFQLLNTEAFF,TGTGCCAGCAGCTTCCAACTGTTGAACACTGAAGCTTTCTTT
-,TRBV29-1,-,TRBJ2-3,CSVDLTDAQYF,TGCAGCGTTGATCTAACAGATGCGCAGTATTTT
-,TRBV7-9,-,TRBJ1-3,CASSLLGGSGNTIYF,TGTGCCAGCAGCCTCCTAGGAGGCAGTGGAAACACCATATATTTT
-,TRBV18,once,TRBJ2-7,CASSTNGGRNDEQYF,TGTGCCAGCTCAACTAACGGAGGGCGCAACGACGAGCAGTACTTC
-,TRBV11-2,-,TRBJ1-1,CASSRVSEDTEAFF,TGTGCCAGCAGCCGGGTTAGCGAGGACACTGAAGCTTTCTTT
TRBD1,TRBV14,-,TRBJ2-1,CASSQDWGQAYNEQFF,TGTGCCAGCAGCCAAGATTGGGGACAGGCCTACAATGAGCAGTTCTTC
-,TRBV7-9,-,TRBJ2-7,CSSSPDFYEQYF,TGTTCCAGCAGCCCAGATTTCTACGAGCAGTACTTC
-,TRBV7-9,-,TRBJ1-6,CASSGANSPLHF,TGTGCCAGCAGCGGAGCGAATTCACCCCTCCACTTT
-,TRBV5-4,-,TRBJ1-2,CASIDESGRTYGYTF,TGTGCCAGCATAGACGAGTCAGGCAGAACCTATGGCTACACCTTC
-,TRBV6-5,-,TRBJ1-5,CASSSRQGNQPQHF,TGTGCCAGCAGTTCTCGACAGGGCAATCAGCCCCAGCATTTT
-,TRBV5-1,-,TRBJ1-1,CASSFDGGGMNTEAFF,TGCGCCAGCAGCTTTGACGGGGGAGGGATGAACACTGAAGCTTTCTTT
-,TRBV7-8,-,TRBJ1-3,CASSPRWQGNTIYF,TGTGCCAGCAGCCCCAGGTGGCAAGGAAACACCATATATTTT
TRBD1,TRBV7-8,few,TRBJ2-7,CASSLRRGYEQYF,TGTGCCAGCAGCTTACGCAGGGGGTACGAGCAGTACTTC
TRBD2,TRBV6-1,few,TRBJ2-7,CASSEAPTSGTYEQYF,TGTGCCAGCAGTGAAGCGCCGACTAGCGGGACCTACGAGCAGTACTTC
TRBD2,TRBV7-3,few,TRBJ2-7,CASSLTHSGIEQYF,TGTGCCAGCAGCTTAACGCATAGCGGGATTGAGCAGTACTTC
-,TRBV28,few,TRBJ2-3,CASSSEGPTDTQYF,TGTGCCAGCAGTTCGGAGGGACCCACAGATACGCAGTATTTT
TRBD1,TRBV6-4,-,TRBJ1-5,CASSDQGALAYSNQPQHF,TGTGCCAGCAGTGACCAGGGGGCGTTGGCGTATAGCAATCAGCCCCAGCATTTT
-,TRBV6-4,-,TRBJ1-2,CATTIQRAGYTF,TGTGCCACAACGATACAGAGGGCGGGCTACACCTTC
-,TRBV6-1,-,TRBJ1-6,CASSEGSSYNSPLHF,TGTGCCAGCAGTGAAGGTAGCTCCTATAATTCACCCCTCCACTTT
TRBD1,TRBV19,-,TRBJ1-2,CASSHSRGPNYGYTF,TGTGCCAGTAGCCACTCCAGGGGGCCTAACTATGGCTACACCTTC
-,TRBV28,-,TRBJ1-6,CASSFRGIHNSPLHF,TGTGCCAGCAGTTTTAGGGGGATTCATAATTCACCCCTCCACTTT
-,TRBV6-6,few,TRBJ1-5,CASSYLDSSNQPQHF,TGTGCCAGCAGTTACTTGGACAGTAGCAATCAGCCCCAGCATTTT
TRBD2,TRBV4-2,-,TRBJ2-1,CASSQEGSGGLDYNEQFF,TGTGCCAGCAGCCAAGAAGGGTCGGGGGGGCTCGATTACAATGAGCAGTTCTTC
TRBD2,TRBV6-5,-,TRBJ2-7,CASSNGGDYEQYF,TGTGCCAGCAGTAACGGGGGGGACTACGAGCAGTACTTC
TRBD2,TRBV29-1,-,TRBJ2-5,CSVGLAGAKTQYF,TGCAGCGTTGGGCTAGCGGGGGCGAAGACCCAGTACTTC
-,TRBV5-1,-,TRBJ1-4,CASSFGSGEKLFF,-
-,TRBV5-1,-,TRBJ2-3,CASSLVGGPSTDTQYF,TGCGCCAGCAGCTTGGTTGGGGGCCCAAGCACAGATACGCAGTATTTT
-,TRBV6-4,once,TRBJ2-7,CASPQGGSYEQYF,TGTGCCAGTCCCCAGGGAGGATCCTACGAGCAGTACTTC
TRBD2,TRBV14,-,TRBJ2-4,CASSQGLAGAKNIQYF,TGTGCCAGCAGCCAGGGACTAGCGGGGGCCAAAAACATTCAGTACTTC
TRBD1,TRBV6-1,-,TRBJ2-3,CASLRTGGRDTQYF,TGTGCCAGCTTGAGGACAGGGGGCAGAGATACGCAGTATTTT
-,TRBV10-3,few,TRBJ1-2,CAITPDLWYGYTF,TGTGCCATCACCCCAGATTTATGGTATGGCTACACCTTC
TRBD1,TRBV27,-,TRBJ1-1,CASSSRGTTEAFF,TGTGCCAGCAGTAGCAGGGGGACCACTGAAGCTTTCTTT
-,TRBV6-5,-,TRBJ2-7,CASSYSNSYEQYF,TGTGCCAGCAGTTACTCGAACAGCTACGAGCAGTACTTC
-,TRBV4-3,-,TRBJ2-2,CASSPGAAPNTGELFF,TGCGCCAGCAGCCCAGGGGCGGCCCCGAACACCGGGGAGCTGTTTTTT
-,TRBV5-1,-,TRBJ2-3,CASSLPGDTQYF,TGCGCCAGCAGCTTGCCCGGAGATACGCAGTATTTT
TRBD2,TRBV5-6,-,TRBJ2-7,CASSLTSGLYEQYF,TGTGCCAGCAGCTTGACTAGCGGGCTCTACGAGCAGTACTTC
TRBD2,TRBV5-1,-,TRBJ2-3,CASSLASTSGSTDTQYF,TGCGCCAGCAGCTTGGCCTCTACTAGCGGAAGCACAGATACGCAGTATTTT
-,TRBV6-1,-,TRBJ2-7,CASSLLSSYEQYF,TGTGCCAGCAGCCTCTTATCCTCCTACGAGCAGTACTTC
-,TRBV5-1,once,TRBJ2-3,CASSLQGVGTDTQYF,TGCGCCAGCAGCTTACAGGGAGTGGGCACAGATACGCAGTATTTT
-,TRBV4-3,-,TRBJ1-1,CASSHPDSPNTEAFF,TGCGCCAGCAGCCACCCTGACAGCCCCAACACTGAAGCTTTCTTT
-,TRBV28,few,TRBJ1-3,CASTRVGGAVVGNTIYF,TGTGCCAGCACCCGGGTGGGGGGAGCGGTAGTAGGAAACACCATATATTTT
TRBD1,TRBV19,once,TRBJ2-3,CASSIPDRGSTDTQYF,TGTGCCAGTAGTATACCGGACAGGGGCAGCACAGATACGCAGTATTTT
-,TRBV5-1,-,TRBJ2-7,CASSLQPTSSYEQYF,TGCGCCAGCAGCTTACAGCCGACGAGCTCCTACGAGCAGTACTTC
TRBD2,TRBV2,-,TRBJ2-1,CAIPSSGGLGEQFF,TGTGCCATACCGTCTAGCGGGGGTTTAGGTGAGCAGTTCTTC
TRBD2,TRBV4-2,-,TRBJ2-7,CASSQGGEGTKQYF,TGTGCCAGCAGCCAAGGCGGGGAGGGTACGAAGCAGTACTTC
-,TRBV6-5,-,TRBJ1-1,CASRTTGNTEAFF,TGTGCCAGCAGGACGACAGGGAACACTGAAGCTTTCTTT
-,TRBV4-3,-,TRBJ1-5,CASSQDLRGTQPQHF,TGCGCCAGCAGCCAAGATTTGCGAGGGACTCAGCCTCAGCATTTT
TRBD1,TRBV7-9,-,TRBJ1-1,CASSSRQGAKAFF,TGTGCCAGCAGCTCCCGACAGGGGGCTAAAGCTTTCTTT
TRBD2,TRBV7-2,-,TRBJ2-1,CASRGERGGRRSYNEQFF,TGTGCCAGCAGAGGGGAGCGGGGGGGCCGGCGCTCCTACAATGAGCAGTTCTTC
-,TRBV5-6,-,TRBJ2-1,CASSFMEGNEQFF,TGTGCCAGCAGCTTCATGGAGGGCAATGAGCAGTTCTTC
TRBD1,TRBV28,-,TRBJ2-7,CASSQPRTGNYEQYF,TGTGCCAGCAGTCAACCAAGGACAGGAAACTACGAGCAGTACTTC
TRBD2,TRBV28,few,TRBJ2-2,CASRGGGANTGELFF,TGTGCCAGCAGGGGCGGGGGAGCCAACACCGGGGAGCTGTTTTTT
-,TRBV28,-,TRBJ1-1,CASSLQGKNTEAFF,TGTGCCAGCAGTTTGCAGGGGAAGAACACTGAAGCTTTCTTT
TRBD1,TRBV6-1,-,TRBJ1-2,CASRERDRVVSNYGYTF,TGTGCCAGCAGGGAACGGGACAGGGTGGTATCTAACTATGGCTACACCTTC